Each of the 19 T cell receptor beta chains below was sequenced from the same sample in a study of blood T cell repertoires in COVID-19. TCRdb keeps only in-frame clones here, not all; method: immunoSEQ multiplex PCR. The sample yields 350,000 to 550,000 clones, about 90% seen once. The sequenced sample consisted of PBMCs or T cells enriched from blood (not recorded which). These receptors were obtained from a woman under 30 with acute COVID-19.

This chain joins TRBV28 and TRBJ1-2; D call uncertain. This CDR3 has 12 amino acids. CDR1 and CDR2 from the germline V gene are MDHEN and SYDVKM. V lost 3 bases and J lost 4, with 6 bases in between. CDR3 nucleotide sequence: TGTGCCAGCAGTTTGGTCGGCTATGGCTACACCTTC. Encoded protein: CASSLVGYGYTF.

This sequence joins TRBV9 and TRBJ1-4; D possibly corresponds to TRBD1 (6 bases). Germline V gene lookup returns CDR1 SGDLS and CDR2 YYNGEE. The CDR3 runs 14 residues. The ends were cut back, 2 bases at V and 3 bases at J, with 8 bases in the middle. CDR3 sequence: CASSVQGSNEKLFF. CDR3 in DNA: TGTGCCAGCAGCGTCCAGGGGTCTAATGAAAAACTGTTTTTT. The variable domain in full, completed from reference TRBV9 and TRBJ1-4, reads DSGVTQTPKHLITATGQRVTLRCSPRSGDLSVYWYQQSLDQGLQFLIQYYNGEERAKGNILERFSAQQFPDLHSELNLSSLELGDSALYFCASSVQGSNEKLFFGSGTQLSVL.

This chain's CDR3 is CASSETERRQPQHF. CDR3 nucleotide sequence: TGTGCCAGCAGTGAGACGGAGCGTAGGCAGCCCCAGCATTTT. The V gene is TRBV2, the J gene TRBJ1-5, with no clear D. This CDR3 comprises 14 residues. Germline CDR1 is SNHLY and CDR2 is FYNNEI. Trimming pared 3 bases from V and 7 bases from J, leaving 13 bases between.

V gene TRBV27 combines with J gene TRBJ1-5; 10 positions match TRBD1. Germline V gives CDR1 MNHEY, CDR2 SMNVEV (reference sequence). V shed 8 bases and J 0 bases; nucleotides not matched to a gene: 16. The CDR3 extends over 19 amino acids. The CDR3 DNA sequence: TGTGCCAGCTTTGGTGCGACAGGGGGCGCTGGGTTTAGCAATCAGCCCCAGCATTTT. It yields the protein CASFGATGGAGFSNQPQHF.

The genes are TRBV7-2 and TRBJ2-7, with TRBD1 identical over 8 bases. Germline CDR1 reads SGHTA; CDR2 reads FQGNSA. This CDR3 comprises 14 residues. V lost 5 bases and J lost 5; bases outside the gene matches: 8. The CDR3 sequence: CASSRDRGSDEQYF. Here the CDR3 DNA reads TGTGCCAGCAGCCGTGACAGGGGTAGCGACGAGCAGTACTTC. Full variable domain (rest looked up from reference TRBV7-2 and TRBJ2-7): GAGVSQSPSNKVTEKGKDVELRCDPISGHTALYWYRQSLGQGLEFLIYFQGNSAPDKSGLPSDRFSAERTGGSVSTLTIQRTQQEDSAVYLCASSRDRGSDEQYFGPGTRLTVT.

This clone was seen once. The gene calls are TRBV5-1 and TRBJ2-5; tentatively, D is TRBD1 (6 bases). The CDR3 runs 14 residues. Germline values: CDR1 SGHRS, CDR2 YFSETQ. V was pared by 2 bases and J by 4 bases, with 12 bases between. CDR3 residues: CASSLQGSGETQYF. CDR3 DNA sequence: TGCGCCAGCAGCTTACAGGGAAGCGGAGAGACCCAGTACTTC.

V and J are TRBV7-3 and TRBJ2-1; tentative D call: TRBD1 (5 bases). The CDR3 loop spans 13 amino acids. Per the germline V gene, CDR1 is SGHTA and CDR2 is FQGTGA. Deletions cut 2 bases from V and 5 bases from J, with 7 bases between. CDR3 loop: CASSLDRDNEQFF. The CDR3 DNA reads TGTGCCAGCAGCTTAGACAGAGACAATGAGCAGTTCTTC.

The chain combines TRBV21-1 with TRBJ1-5. TRBV21-1 is a pseudogene. CDR3 length: 11 residues. The CDR3 loop reads CASSKHQPQHF. CDR3 sequence (DNA): TGTGCCAGCAGTAAGCATCAGCCCCAGCATTTT.

The chain employs TRBV27 and TRBJ1-6; the D gene is possibly TRBD1 (5 bases). CDR1 is MNHEY, CDR2 SMNVEV, per germline (reference sequence). V was pared by 3 bases and J by 8 bases, with 11 bases between. The length of the CDR3 is 14 residues. This chain's CDR3 is CASSFWEGHSPLHF. CDR3 bases: TGTGCCAGCAGTTTTTGGGAGGGGCATTCACCCCTCCACTTT.

The V gene is TRBV19, the J gene TRBJ1-2; D call uncertain. Trimming took off 7 bases at V and 4 bases at J, with 10 bases between the two ends. The CDR3 is made up of 12 amino acids. Germline V CDR1 and CDR2: LNHDA, SQIVND (reference sequence). CDR3 nucleotides: TGTGCCAGTACCCCCGGAGTCTATGGCTACACCTTC. As protein: CASTPGVYGYTF.

This chain joins TRBV19 and TRBJ2-5, with D tentatively TRBD2 (5 bases). CDR1 is LNHDA, CDR2 SQIVND, per germline (reference sequence). V gave up 4 bases and J gave up 2 bases, with 11 bases separating them. CDR3 length: 14 residues. The CDR3 DNA reads TGTGCCAGTAGTACTACTAGGGCTCAAGAGACCCAGTACTTC. As protein: CASSTTRAQETQYF.

The chain carries TRBV12-2 and TRBJ2-5; TRBD1, the table's D call, was not compared with the DNA. TRBV12-2 is classified as a pseudogene. This CDR3 spans 14 amino acids. The CDR3 is CASRYDRGEETQYF. CDR3 nucleotide sequence: TGTGCAAGTCGCTATGACAGGGGAGAGGAGACCCAGTACTTC.

DNA for the CDR3: TGTGCCACCAGCGGGAGATACAGGGGAGTCACTGAAGCTTTCTTT. It translates to CATSGRYRGVTEAFF. The J gene is TRBJ1-1, the V gene TRBV15; TRBD1 matches at 7 bases. Germline values: CDR1 LNHNV, CDR2 YYDKDF (reference sequence). The CDR3 spans 15 residues. The junction had 10 bases not matched to a gene; V was cut back by 5 bases and J by 4 bases. Full variable domain (missing parts from reference TRBV15 and TRBJ1-1): DAMVIQNPRYQVTQFGKPVTLSCSQTLNHNVMYWYQQKSSQAPKLLFHYYDKDFNNEADTPDNFQSRRPNTSFCFLDIRSPGLGDTAMYLCATSGRYRGVTEAFFGQGTRLTVV.

V usage is TRBV19 and J usage is TRBJ1-5, with D possibly TRBD1 on 6 matching bases. Deletions cut 8 bases from V and 0 bases from J, with 20 bases between. In germline, CDR1 is LNHDA, CDR2 SQIVND (reference sequence). The CDR3 covers 17 residues. The CDR3 here is CASLNLSRGHSNQPQHF. In DNA, the CDR3 is TGTGCCAGTTTAAACCTTTCGAGGGGACATAGCAATCAGCCCCAGCATTTT.

The V and J genes are TRBV20-1 and TRBJ2-7; TRBD2 matches 9 bases. CDR1 and CDR2 from the germline V gene are DFQATT and SNEGSKA (reference sequence). Trimming cost V 3 bases and J 4 bases; bases outside gene matches: 7. The CDR3 runs 14 residues. As DNA, the CDR3 is TGCAGTGCTAGTGTGGGACTAGCTACGTACGAGCAGTACTTC. Translating it yields CSASVGLATYEQYF.

This clone occurred once. The rearrangement links TRBV7-9 to TRBJ2-2; maybe TRBD1 (6 bases). The germline V gene encodes CDR1 SEHNR and CDR2 FQNEAQ (reference sequence). The CDR3 is 16 residues long. V gave up 3 bases and J gave up 0 bases, with 11 bases separating them. In nucleotides, the CDR3 is TGTGCCAGCAGCTTCTTTGGGGGCGCGAACACCGGGGAGCTGTTTTTT. Translated, it gives CASSFFGGANTGELFF.

This clone is a singleton in its sample. The chain combines TRBV3-1 (or the pseudogene TRBV3-2) with TRBJ1-1; unclear D gene. The CDR3 length is 14 residues. CDR1 is LGHDT and CDR2 is YNNKEL in the germline V gene (reference sequence). The V end lost 4 bases, the J end lost 0 bases, and 9 bases lay between the germline ends. The CDR3 nucleotides are TGTGCCAGCAGCCGCTCAGTGTTGAACACTGAAGCTTTCTTT. This sequence encodes CASSRSVLNTEAFF.

V and J are TRBV6-5 and TRBJ1-2; 10 positions agree with TRBD1. The CDR3 covers 15 residues. V lost 7 bases to trimming and J lost 3 bases; unmatched junction nucleotides: 8. Germline V CDR1 and CDR2: MNHEY, SVGAGI. CDR3 in amino acids: CASTPTGQGYYGYTF. In nucleotides, the CDR3 is TGTGCCAGCACCCCAACGGGACAGGGGTACTATGGCTACACCTTC.

As DNA, the CDR3 is TGTGCCAGCAGCCCCAAAAGGGAGAGGAACACTGAAGCTTTCTTT. It yields the protein CASSPKRERNTEAFF. The chain uses TRBV7-9 and TRBJ1-1, with D uncertain. The V and J ends lost 5 bases and 1 base respectively, with 14 bases between them. Germline V gene data show CDR1 as SEHNR and CDR2 as FQNEAQ (reference sequence). The CDR3 runs to 15 residues.